The 21 T cell receptor beta chains below were found in one sample sequenced in a study of blood T cell repertoires in COVID-19. The method was immunoSEQ multiplex PCR; TCRdb's version includes in-frame clones alone and lacks a portion of them. The table lists about 230,000 clones, around 83% of them singletons. The specimen sequenced was peripheral blood. The receptors originated from a woman aged 40 to 50 who had recovered from COVID-19.

The V call is TRBV4-3, the J call TRBJ1-6; the D is unclear. The length of the CDR3 is 19 residues. V dropped 0 bases and J dropped 6 bases, with 21 bases sitting between them. Germline V gene sequence: CDR1 LGHNA, CDR2 YSLEER. In DNA form, the CDR3 reads TGCGCCAGCAGCCAAGAACCGTTAAGTAAGCAGGTTCTTAATTCACCCCTCCACTTT. Amino acid sequence: CASSQEPLSKQVLNSPLHF.

CDR3 bases: TGTGCCAGCAGCTTATCCCCGACAGGGACCTACGAGCAGTACTTC. This translates into CASSLSPTGTYEQYF. The V gene is TRBV7-2, the J gene TRBJ2-7, with 7 bases identical to TRBD1. V lost 2 bases to trimming and J lost 2 bases; unmatched junction nucleotides: 6. CDR1 is SGHTA, CDR2 FQGNSA, per germline. The CDR3 sequence is 15 residues long.

The chain has TRBV6-5 and TRBJ2-2, with D perhaps TRBD1 (6 bases). Per the germline V gene, CDR1 is MNHEY and CDR2 is SVGAGI. There are 15 residues in the CDR3. Trimming removed 5 bases at V and 1 base at J, with 11 bases between. The CDR3 protein is CASSTGTLNTGELFF. DNA for the CDR3: TGTGCCAGCAGTACCGGGACACTGAACACCGGGGAGCTGTTTTTT.

The chain carries TRBV3-1 (or the pseudogene TRBV3-2) and TRBJ2-7; TRBD1 is a possible D gene (6 bases). Germline CDR1 reads LGHDT; CDR2 reads YNNKEL (reference sequence). The V and J ends lost 4 bases and 6 bases respectively, with 22 bases between them. The CDR3 contains 16 residues. The CDR3 DNA sequence: TGTGCCAGCAGCCCTCTGGGTGGCAGGGGTTTCTCCGAGCAGTACTTC. Amino acids: CASSPLGGRGFSEQYF.

The CDR3 protein is CASSPPRQPYEQYF. In DNA, the CDR3 is TGTGCCAGCTCACCACCCCGACAGCCCTACGAGCAGTACTTC. The chain couples TRBV18 to TRBJ2-7; possible D gene TRBD1, 5 bases. Germline V lookup: CDR1 KGHSH, CDR2 LQKENI. V was cut by 0 bases and J by 2 bases, with 8 bases left in between. This CDR3 contains 14 residues.

This clone was counted many times. The chain joins TRBV27 to TRBJ1-1; possible D gene TRBD1, 6 bases. The CDR3 spans 14 residues. The germline gives CDR1 MNHEY, CDR2 SMNVEV (reference sequence). Trimming cost V 5 bases and J 5 bases, with 15 bases left between them. CDR3 coding DNA: TGTGCCAGCAGTCCGGGGGCGGGGGTGACTGAAGCTTTCTTT. Amino acids: CASSPGAGVTEAFF.

The chain combines TRBV10-3 with TRBJ1-3; no clear D. The CDR3 covers 15 residues. Germline lookup yields CDR1 ENHRY and CDR2 SYGVKD. Trimming took off 10 bases at V and 0 bases at J, with 16 bases between the two ends. The CDR3 nucleotides read TGTGCCACCAAAGACCAAACAGTCTCTGGAAACACCATATATTTT. This sequence encodes CATKDQTVSGNTIYF.

This chain links TRBV7-3 with TRBJ1-1; D not certain. Germline-derived CDR1 and CDR2 are SGHTA and FQGTGA. V gave up 5 bases and J gave up 1 base, with 8 bases separating them. This CDR3 is built from 13 residues. CDR3 sequence (DNA): TGTGCCAGCAGCAGGATAGCGAACACTGAAGCTTTCTTT. It codes for CASSRIANTEAFF.

V is TRBV5-1 and J is TRBJ1-5; 8 positions match TRBD1. The CDR3 has 16 amino acids. The germline CDR1 and CDR2 sequences are SGHRS and YFSETQ. After removal of 4 bases from V and 0 bases from J, the junction contained 6 bases not matched to a gene. DNA for the CDR3: TGCGCCAGCAGCCCGACAGGGGACGATAGCAATCAGCCCCAGCATTTT. It translates to CASSPTGDDSNQPQHF.

The V gene is TRBV5-8, the J gene TRBJ1-5; TRBD1 matches 9 bases. CDR3 length: 15 residues. V was pared by 4 bases and J by 7 bases, with 9 bases of the junction left unmatched. From germline, CDR1 is SGHTS and CDR2 YDEGEE. The CDR3 DNA reads as TGTGCCAGCAGCCAATATTGGACAGGGGTCCAGCCCCAGCATTTT. Its translation: CASSQYWTGVQPQHF.

The rearrangement links TRBV2 to TRBJ1-5; a weak D match, TRBD1 (5 bases). Germline V gene data show CDR1 as SNHLY and CDR2 as FYNNEI. Trimming removed 0 bases from V and 7 bases from J, with 10 bases in between. The CDR3 runs to 14 residues. This chain's CDR3 is CASSEALRAQPQHF. CDR3 in DNA: TGTGCCAGCAGTGAAGCGCTCAGGGCACAGCCCCAGCATTTT.

The chain couples TRBV7-8 to TRBJ2-2; 9 bases are a match to TRBD1. The germline CDR1 and CDR2 sequences are SGHVS and FQNEAQ. The V and J ends lost 6 bases and 1 base, in that order; junction bases with no gene match: 15. The CDR3 has 19 residues. The CDR3 here is CASRSLGQGFFRNTGELFF. DNA for the CDR3: TGTGCCAGCAGAAGTTTAGGACAGGGGTTTTTCAGGAACACCGGGGAGCTGTTTTTT.

The V gene is TRBV4-3, the J gene TRBJ1-3, with D possibly being TRBD1 (5 bases). Trimming took off 1 base at V and 0 bases at J, with 7 bases between the two ends. The germline gives CDR1 LGHNA, CDR2 YSLEER. This CDR3 is 15 amino acids long. The CDR3 sequence: CASSQGDSSGNTIYF. The CDR3 region has the DNA TGCGCCAGCAGCCAAGGAGACAGCTCTGGAAACACCATATATTTT.

The chain couples TRBV3-1 (or the pseudogene TRBV3-2) to TRBJ1-2; D is undetermined. V lost 0 bases and J 7 bases, leaving 21 bases between the germline ends. This CDR3 region has 17 residues. Germline CDR1 is LGHDT and CDR2 is YNNKEL (reference sequence). CDR3 in amino acids: CASSQDLMEGALSGYTF. The CDR3 DNA reads as TGTGCCAGCAGCCAAGATCTAATGGAGGGAGCCCTCAGTGGCTACACCTTC.

This clone has just one count. V usage is TRBV6-2 or TRBV6-3 and J usage is TRBJ1-1; D possibly corresponds to TRBD1 (5 bases). CDR1 is MNHEY, CDR2 SVGEGT, per germline. Trimming shortened V by 5 bases and J by 3 bases, and 13 bases separated the two germline ends. The CDR3 contains 14 residues. CDR3 in amino acids: CASSTPGLYTEAFF. The CDR3 nucleotides read TGTGCCAGCAGTACCCCGGGACTCTACACTGAAGCTTTCTTT.

V is TRBV30 and J is TRBJ1-5; 8 bases fit TRBD1. The CDR3 loop spans 14 amino acids. V shed 2 bases and J 2 bases; nucleotides not matched to a gene: 2. From germline, CDR1 is GTSNPN and CDR2 SVGIG (reference sequence). CDR3 coding DNA: TGTGCCTGGAGTCCGGGACAGGGCAATCAGCCCCAGCATTTT. This gives the protein CAWSPGQGNQPQHF.

The chain employs TRBV28 and TRBJ1-2; D perhaps matches TRBD1 (6 bases). CDR3 length equals 15 residues. Trimming left V 4 bases short and J 0 bases short, with 12 bases between. Germline CDR1 is MDHEN and CDR2 is SYDVKM. CDR3 protein: CASSSSGGPNYGYTF. The CDR3 nucleotides read TGTGCCAGCAGTTCCTCGGGGGGGCCTAACTATGGCTACACCTTC.

A word on this clone: The junction does not match germline at one end; this may be a read error. This chain connects TRBV28 to TRBJ2-4, with 9 nucleotides matching TRBD1. This CDR3 comprises 11 residues. Germline lookup yields CDR1 MDHEN and CDR2 SYDVKM. The CDR3 protein is CASSPGTGIVF. In DNA form, the CDR3 reads TGTGCCAGCAGTCCGGGGACAGGGATTGTTTTC.

CDR3 sequence: CASRSGTGFGYTF. CDR3 DNA sequence: TGTGCCAGTAGGTCCGGGACAGGCTTTGGCTACACCTTC. This chain uses TRBV19 with TRBJ1-2; 8 nucleotides agree with TRBD1. Looked up from germline, CDR1 is LNHDA and CDR2 is SQIVND (reference sequence). The CDR3 totals 13 residues. V lost 6 bases, J lost 7 bases, and 7 bases stayed unmatched.

This clone showed up just once. As DNA, the CDR3 is TGTGCCAGTAACAAGGGGGGACTAGCGGGGGATGATACGCAGTATTTT. This codes for CASNKGGLAGDDTQYF. This chain connects TRBV19 to TRBJ2-3, with 14 bases aligning to TRBD2. Germline CDR1 is LNHDA and CDR2 is SQIVND (reference sequence). Trimming at V came to 7 bases and at J to 6 bases, leaving 9 bases not matched to a gene. The CDR3 runs 16 residues.

This chain connects TRBV7-8 to TRBJ2-5; TRBD2 might be the D (6 bases). CDR3 size: 15 residues. The V gene's germline CDR1 is SGHVS and CDR2 FQNEAQ. Trimming removed 6 bases at V and 5 bases at J, with 19 bases between. The CDR3 sequence is CASRVVAGLGETQYF. The DNA for the CDR3 is TGTGCCAGCAGAGTAGTGGCGGGGTTGGGGGAGACCCAGTACTTC. Using reference TRBV7-8 and TRBJ2-5 for the parts outside the CDR3, the full variable domain is GAGVSQSPRYKVAKRGQDVALRCDPISGHVSLFWYQQALGQGPEFLTYFQNEAQLDKSGLPSDRFFAERPEGSVSTLKIQRTQQEDSAVYLCASRVVAGLGETQYFGPGTRLLVL.